This TCR beta chain is drawn from a study of blood T cell repertoires in COVID-19. Methods used by the authors: Counts of nucleated cells, estimated from reference gene primer amplification, were obtained. Only in-frame clones appear in the TCRdb table, and some are missing; sequencing was by immunoSEQ multiplex PCR. D and trimming were read from the DNA, whereas the V and J calls and clone size are those reported in that table. The sample lists about 400,000 clones; about 90% were seen once. The TCR sequence derives from a woman in her thirties who had recovered from COVID-19. Sequences were obtained from PBMCs or T cells enriched from blood (not recorded which).

The CDR3 spells CASSFVTYNEQFF. In DNA, the CDR3 is TGTGCCAGCTCCTTTGTTACCTACAATGAGCAGTTCTTC. The chain combines TRBV7-2 with TRBJ2-1; D is uncertain. Trimming removed 8 bases at V and 2 bases at J, with 10 bases between. Germline V gene lookup returns CDR1 SGHTA and CDR2 FQGNSA. The CDR3 is 13 amino acids.